Presented here are 19 T cell receptor beta chains from one specimen sequenced in a study of HIV-infected patients and healthy controls. Alpha and beta constant-region primers primed reverse transcription of around 500 ng RNA. Using multiplexing indices, alpha and beta chain libraries were generated apart by chain-specific third strand synthesis. TCRdb re-called the 5' RACE reads through MiXCR, storing one row per CDR3 protein. Here the sample spans about 10,000 distinct CDR3 sequences, around 5.3% being singletons. The repertoire came from unfractionated whole blood and reflected all unsorted peripheral T cells. Sequences were derived from blood, sampled before antiretroviral therapy. The receptor source for this set is an adult with HIV infection.

This clonotype is termed medium-sized (0.01 to 0.1%). CDR3 sequence: CASSGLGGTDTQYF. The CDR3 DNA sequence: TGTGCCAGCAGCGGACTGGGGGGCACAGATACGCAGTATTTT. The chain carries TRBV12-3 or TRBV12-4 and TRBJ2-3; D might be TRBD1 or TRBD2, each matching 5 bases. The length of the CDR3 is 14 residues. V shed 6 bases and J shed 1 base, with 11 bases lying between them.

In its sample, this clonotype was seen a few times. The V and J genes are TRBV20-1 and TRBJ2-7; 8 bases fit TRBD2. V was pared by 0 bases and J by 0 bases, with 4 bases of the junction left unmatched. Looked up from germline, CDR1 is DFQATT and CDR2 is SNEGSKA (reference sequence). The CDR3 has 15 residues. CDR3 region: CSARDLRGDSYEQYF. For the CDR3, the DNA is TGCAGTGCTAGAGATTTGCGGGGGGACTCCTACGAGCAGTACTTC.

At least ten counts were recorded for this clonotype. The J gene is TRBJ2-1, the V gene TRBV4-1; 12 bases map to TRBD2. Germline values: CDR1 MGHRA, CDR2 YSYEKL. The CDR3 covers 20 residues. V was pared by 1 base and J by 4 bases, with 14 bases of the junction left unmatched. The CDR3 loop reads CASSQGLGLAGGTPYNEQFF. The CDR3 DNA sequence: TGCGCCAGCAGCCAAGGCTTGGGGCTAGCGGGAGGGACGCCTTACAATGAGCAGTTCTTC.

At least ten counts were recorded for this clonotype. V is TRBV11-2 and J is TRBJ2-5; D ambiguous. V dropped 0 bases and J dropped 5 bases, with 13 bases sitting between them. This CDR3 has 15 amino acids. Germline CDR1 SGHAT, CDR2 FQNNGV. The CDR3 nucleotides are TGTGCCAGCAGCTTAGATCCGTCCCGAGCGGAGACCCAGTACTTC. Amino acid sequence: CASSLDPSRAETQYF.

In its sample, this clonotype ranks as medium-sized. V usage is TRBV10-3 and J usage is TRBJ2-5; TRBD2 is a possible D gene (6 bases). Germline V lookup: CDR1 ENHRY, CDR2 SYGVKD. Deletions cut 3 bases from V and 3 bases from J, with 17 bases between. The CDR3 runs to 16 residues. CDR3 in DNA: TGTGCCATCAGTGATTCGGACGGGGGAATGGAAGAGACCCAGTACTTC. Its translation: CAISDSDGGMEETQYF.

This clonotype is labeled medium-sized. This chain joins TRBV2 and TRBJ2-1; TRBD2 aligns across 11 bases. The trim removed 1 base at V and 2 bases at J, leaving 10 bases unmatched. There are 19 residues in the CDR3. Germline lookup yields CDR1 SNHLY and CDR2 FYNNEI. DNA for the CDR3: TGTGCCAGCAGTGAAGGCGGTAGCGGGGGGGCTCTCCCCTACAATGAGCAGTTCTTC. Encoded protein: CASSEGGSGGALPYNEQFF.

This clonotype was counted many times. The chain couples TRBV28 to TRBJ2-1, with 7 bases lining up with TRBD2. CDR3 length: 16 amino acids. Germline CDR1 reads MDHEN; CDR2 reads SYDVKM. The V and J ends lost 5 bases and 0 bases, in that order; junction bases with no gene match: 7. CDR3 protein: CASSKGRTSSYNEQFF. In DNA, the CDR3 is TGTGCCAGCAGTAAAGGGCGGACTAGCTCCTACAATGAGCAGTTCTTC.

This clonotype occurred many times. V usage is TRBV4-1 and J usage is TRBJ2-7; D is possibly TRBD2 (5 bases). The length of the CDR3 is 15 residues. Germline CDR1 MGHRA, CDR2 YSYEKL. V gave up 1 base and J gave up 4 bases, with 14 bases separating them. Here the CDR3 DNA reads TGCGCCAGCAGCCAAGGAATCACCGGGATATACGAGCAGTACTTC. Translated: CASSQGITGIYEQYF.

This clonotype was detected many times. The chain has TRBV27 and TRBJ1-1; TRBD1 agrees at 9 bases. CDR1 and CDR2 (germline): MNHEY, SMNVEV (reference sequence). V dropped 3 bases and J dropped 7; count of bases not matched to a gene: 3. The CDR3 spans 13 residues. The CDR3 DNA follows: TGTGCCAGCAGTTTGACAGGGGGTATTGAAGCTTTCTTT. It specifies CASSLTGGIEAFF.

Judged by abundance, this clonotype is medium-sized. J is TRBJ2-2 and V is TRBV2, with D perhaps being TRBD1 or TRBD2 (5 bases each). The CDR3 has 14 residues. Germline values: CDR1 SNHLY, CDR2 FYNNEI. Trimming removed 6 bases at V and 4 bases at J, with 12 bases between. The CDR3 bases are TGTGCCAGCAGGGGGACGGAGGTCACCGGGGAGCTGTTTTTT. Translating gives CASRGTEVTGELFF.

This clonotype has a count of ten or more. The chain carries TRBV10-3 and TRBJ2-1, with a possible D match to TRBD1 (6 bases). V was trimmed by 2 bases and J by 0 bases, leaving 11 bases between them. The CDR3 runs to 16 residues. Germline CDR1 reads ENHRY; CDR2 reads SYGVKD. The CDR3 DNA reads TGTGCCATCAGTGAGGTGGGGGCGAGCTCCTACAATGAGCAGTTCTTC. It translates to CAISEVGASSYNEQFF.

V usage is TRBV3-1 and J usage is TRBJ2-3, with D unclear. V shed 4 bases and J shed 3 bases, with 14 bases lying between them. The CDR3 consists of 15 residues. The germline V gene encodes CDR1 LGHDT and CDR2 YNNKEL (reference sequence). The CDR3 bases are TGTGCCAGCAGCCCTTCCCGGTCTGCTACAGATACGCAGTATTTT. Translating gives CASSPSRSATDTQYF.

This clonotype has at least ten counts. The chain links TRBV2 to TRBJ2-3, with 11 positions matching TRBD2. The germline gives CDR1 SNHLY, CDR2 FYNNEI. The CDR3 has 15 residues. V was pared by 7 bases and J by 3 bases, with 6 bases of the junction left unmatched. DNA for the CDR3: TGTGCCAGCATCAGACTAGCGGGGCCGACAGATACGCAGTATTTT. It codes for CASIRLAGPTDTQYF.

This clonotype is labeled as medium-sized (0.01 to 0.1%). The chain recombines TRBV5-1 with TRBJ2-5; D not certain. CDR1 and CDR2 (germline): SGHRS, YFSETQ. V gave up 0 bases and J gave up 4 bases, with 4 bases separating them. CDR3 length: 12 amino acids. The CDR3 sequence: CASSLAGETQYF. The CDR3 DNA reads as TGCGCCAGCAGCTTGGCCGGAGAGACCCAGTACTTC. Complete variable domain (other parts from reference TRBV5-1 and TRBJ2-5): KAGVTQTPRYLIKTRGQQVTLSCSPISGHRSVSWYQQTPGQGLQFLFEYFSETQRNKGNFPGRFSGRQFSNSRSEMNVSTLELGDSALYLCASSLAGETQYFGPGTRLLVL.

In its sample, this clonotype is medium-sized. The CDR3 bases are TGCGCCAGCAGCCAAGAGGACAGTGAAAGTTTGTCGAACACTGAAGCTTTCTTT. Protein product: CASSQEDSESLSNTEAFF. This chain connects TRBV4-1 to TRBJ1-1; TRBD1 is a possible D gene (6 bases). Trimming cost V 0 bases and J 1 base, with 18 bases left between them. CDR3 size: 18 residues. CDR1 is MGHRA, CDR2 YSYEKL, per germline.

This clonotype occurred many times. This chain uses TRBV7-2 with TRBJ2-3, with 11 nucleotides matching TRBD2. CDR3 size: 16 residues. CDR1 and CDR2 from the germline V gene are SGHTA and FQGNSA. V was pared by 4 bases and J by 6 bases, with 9 bases of the junction left unmatched. CDR3 nucleotides: TGTGCCAGCAGCTCCTTAGCGGGAGGGTTGGGGGATACGCAGTATTTT. Encoded protein: CASSSLAGGLGDTQYF.

This clonotype is medium-sized within its sample. The V gene is TRBV30, the J gene TRBJ2-4; D possibly corresponds to TRBD1 (6 bases). The germline V gene encodes CDR1 GTSNPN and CDR2 SVGIG (reference sequence). V was trimmed by 2 bases and J by 4 bases, leaving 9 bases between them. The CDR3 runs 13 residues. The CDR3 coding sequence is TGTGCCTGGAGTACAGGGTGGAAAAACATTCAGTACTTC. Amino acids: CAWSTGWKNIQYF.

This clonotype was seen many times. The genes are TRBV10-3 and TRBJ2-1; D is unclear. The CDR3 sequence is 14 residues long. Germline V gene data show CDR1 as ENHRY and CDR2 as SYGVKD. The V end lost 2 bases, the J end lost 8 bases, and 13 bases lay between the germline ends. CDR3 protein: CAISENDPQDEQFF. The CDR3 region has the DNA TGTGCCATCAGTGAGAATGACCCTCAAGATGAGCAGTTCTTC.

This clonotype was found many times. The J gene is TRBJ2-2, the V gene TRBV20-1; D unclear. Germline CDR1 DFQATT, CDR2 SNEGSKA (reference sequence). V lost 1 base and J lost 7, with 7 bases in between. CDR3 length: 12 residues. CDR3 protein: CSARGTRGELFF. CDR3 DNA sequence: TGCAGTGCTAGAGGGACCCGCGGGGAGCTGTTTTTT.